Sequencing of this TCR beta chain was carried out in a study of T cell responses to AZD1222 COVID-19 vaccine. The study, taken as a whole, reports: Dominant at 160-218 and 743-854, vaccine-associated CD4 TCRs also spanned spike. Repertoire sampling happened only post peak T cell response.

Only in-frame clones appear in the TCRdb table, and some are missing; sequencing was by immunoSEQ multiplex PCR. Altogether over 75,000 clones are present, 85% to 90% being singletons, with the ten largest covering over 2%. Germline V gives CDR1 WNHNN, CDR2 SYGVQD (reference sequence). The ends were cut back, 6 bases at V and 4 bases at J, with 17 bases in the middle. There are 15 residues in the CDR3. About this clone: Its antigen remains unknown.

It was second doses at about 4 or about 12 weeks that were pooled. The sample was peripheral blood, taken 28 days after the second AZD1222 dose. The chain employs TRBV10-1 and TRBJ2-3, with TRBD2 as a possible D gene (6 bases). The clonotype was recovered from an adult who received the AZD1222 COVID-19 vaccine. CDR3 in amino acids: CASSTGPRRADTQYF. The CDR3 DNA follows: TGCGCCAGCAGCACCGGGCCCAGGAGGGCAGATACGCAGTATTTT.